The sequence of this T cell receptor beta chain was determined in a study of cytomegalovirus exposure and HLA in healthy donors. TCRdb's table, derived via immunoSEQ multiplex PCR, lists solely in-frame clones and lacks some. Of approximately 110,000 clones in the sample, more than 70% were seen once. This clone was observed once. Its antigen is still unknown. Looked up from germline, CDR1 is LNHDA and CDR2 is SQIVND (reference sequence). There are 17 residues in the CDR3. With V trimmed by 4 bases and J by 2 bases, 7 bases remained unmatched. Findings and limits, study-wide: A subsequent analysis found that TCR clusters from the first cohort also tended to co-occur in the 120 or so validation repertoires, with around 94% of cluster scores above 0. For most TCR sequences rarity was the rule, although some public TCRs occurred in many donors. It was reported that the classifier diagnosed cytomegalovirus status with high specificity and sensitivity in both the original and validation cohorts.

This chain uses TRBV19 with TRBJ2-2, with TRBD1 identical over 10 bases. Sequencing was performed on PBMCs. The sequence was obtained from a woman aged 18-29 years in good health and CMV-seronegative. The CDR3, as DNA: TGTGCCAGTAGTACCCTATGGGACAGGGGAAACACCGGGGAGCTGTTTTTT. Encoded protein: CASSTLWDRGNTGELFF.